Following are 12 T cell receptor beta chains from one sample sequenced in a study of T cell responses to AZD1222 COVID-19 vaccine. TCRdb's copy holds only in-frame clones and misses some; the assay was immunoSEQ multiplex PCR. Here the sample spans 150,000 to 200,000 clones, nearly 95% being singletons. The starting material was peripheral blood, obtained on day 0 of AZD1222 vaccination. Receptors originate from an adult in good health.

This clone was detected only once. V usage is TRBV27 and J usage is TRBJ2-7; 8 bases match TRBD2. The CDR3 length is 14 residues. The ends lost 5 bases at V and 2 bases at J; junction bases unmatched: 5. CDR1 MNHEY and CDR2 SMNVEV come from the germline V gene (reference sequence). The CDR3 here is CASSLAGLTYEQYF. Here the CDR3 DNA reads TGTGCCAGCAGTCTAGCGGGTCTTACCTACGAGCAGTACTTC.

The chain employs TRBV5-6 and TRBJ2-1; D tentatively fits TRBD1 or TRBD2 (5 bases each). The germline CDR1 and CDR2 sequences are SGHDT and YYEEEE. The V and J ends lost 2 bases and 8 bases respectively, with 14 bases between them. CDR3 length: 14 amino acids. The CDR3 reads CASSLTRGIYEQFF. The CDR3 DNA reads as TGTGCCAGCAGCTTAACGAGGGGCATTTATGAGCAGTTCTTC. Filled out from reference TRBV5-6 and TRBJ2-1, the complete variable domain reads DAGVTQSPTHLIKTRGQQVTLRCSPKSGHDTVSWYQQALGQGPQFIFQYYEEEERQRGNFPDRFSGHQFPNYSSELNVNALLLGDSALYLCASSLTRGIYEQFFGPGTRLTVL.

The chain joins TRBV7-9 to TRBJ1-3; D ambiguous. The CDR3 totals 15 residues. Germline CDR1 is SEHNR and CDR2 is FQNEAQ (reference sequence). The V and J ends lost 5 bases and 4 bases respectively, with 15 bases between them. CDR3 residues: CASSPKQRIGNTIYF. CDR3 DNA: TGTGCCAGCAGCCCCAAACAGAGAATAGGAAACACCATATATTTT.

This clone was seen more than once but under ten times. The chain links TRBV11-2 to TRBJ1-3; D unresolved. V lost 11 bases to trimming and J lost 4 bases, with 12 bases between them. CDR1 and CDR2 (germline): SGHAT, FQNNGV. This CDR3 comprises 12 residues. The DNA for the CDR3 is TGTGCCTCCCATCGACGCGGAAACACCATATATTTT. This codes for CASHRRGNTIYF.

The rearrangement uses TRBV7-9 and TRBJ2-1; 13 bases are a match to TRBD2. The germline gives CDR1 SEHNR, CDR2 FQNEAQ (reference sequence). The V segment lost 0 bases and the J segment 6 bases; nucleotides outside the gene matches: 8. This CDR3 region has 18 residues. The CDR3 DNA is TGTGCCAGCAGCTTAGCGCGAGGTGGGACTAGCGGGGTCAATGAGCAGTTCTTC. It specifies CASSLARGGTSGVNEQFF.

The chain employs TRBV15 and TRBJ2-7; TRBD2 matches at 13 bases. J was trimmed by 2 bases and V by 0 bases; bases with no gene match: 1. This CDR3 spans 16 amino acids. The germline V gene has CDR1 LNHNV and CDR2 YYDKDF (reference sequence). Here the CDR3 DNA reads TGTGCCACCAGCAGAGAAGGGACTAGCGGGGCCTACGAGCAGTACTTC. Protein sequence: CATSREGTSGAYEQYF.

The chain uses TRBV29-1 and TRBJ1-1, with D possibly TRBD1 on 6 matching bases. The length of the CDR3 is 12 residues. Deletions cut 4 bases from V and 7 bases from J, with 13 bases between. Germline assignment: CDR1 SQVTM and CDR2 ANQGSEA. In nucleotides, the CDR3 is TGCAGCGTTGCCCGGGGGCGCCTTGAAGCTTTCTTT. Amino acid sequence: CSVARGRLEAFF.

J is TRBJ2-1 and V is TRBV9, with TRBD2 matching over 9 bases. Trimming at V came to 0 bases and at J to 11 bases, leaving 6 bases not matched to a gene. CDR1 and CDR2 (germline): SGDLS, YYNGEE. The CDR3 is 14 amino acids. The CDR3 nucleotides are TGTGCCAGCAGCGTAGTTAGCGGGAGTTTCCAGCAGTTCTTC. Residues: CASSVVSGSFQQFF.

On this clone itself: Because the CDR3's place on the DNA is in doubt, the DNA is left out and the CDR3 is given as listed by TCRdb. The J gene is TRBJ1-2, the V gene TRBV12-3 or TRBV12-4. The length of the CDR3 is 13 amino acids, counting both ends. CDR3 loop: CASSLGVVAEGTF.

This clone showed up just once. The chain employs TRBV19 and TRBJ2-5; perhaps TRBD1 as D (5 bases). Germline lookup yields CDR1 LNHDA and CDR2 SQIVND (reference sequence). The length of the CDR3 is 15 residues. V lost 3 bases and J lost 1, with 12 bases in between. CDR3 in amino acids: CASSITTGVQETQYF. CDR3 nucleotide sequence: TGTGCCAGTAGTATTACTACAGGCGTCCAAGAGACCCAGTACTTC.

J is TRBJ1-1 and V is TRBV28; TRBD1 aligns across 7 bases. The V and J ends lost 2 bases and 3 bases, in that order; junction bases with no gene match: 3. Per the germline V gene, CDR1 is MDHEN and CDR2 is SYDVKM. There are 14 residues in the CDR3. CDR3 coding DNA: TGTGCCAGCAGTTTACCTACAGGGGACACTGAAGCTTTCTTT. Protein: CASSLPTGDTEAFF.

This chain connects TRBV11-2 to TRBJ2-7; 8 bases are a match to TRBD1. The V and J ends lost 5 bases and 2 bases, in that order; junction bases with no gene match: 8. The germline V gene has CDR1 SGHAT and CDR2 FQNNGV. CDR3 size: 15 residues. Here the CDR3 DNA reads TGTGCCAGCAGCCGAGACAGGGGCCGTACCTACGAGCAGTACTTC. Translation: CASSRDRGRTYEQYF.